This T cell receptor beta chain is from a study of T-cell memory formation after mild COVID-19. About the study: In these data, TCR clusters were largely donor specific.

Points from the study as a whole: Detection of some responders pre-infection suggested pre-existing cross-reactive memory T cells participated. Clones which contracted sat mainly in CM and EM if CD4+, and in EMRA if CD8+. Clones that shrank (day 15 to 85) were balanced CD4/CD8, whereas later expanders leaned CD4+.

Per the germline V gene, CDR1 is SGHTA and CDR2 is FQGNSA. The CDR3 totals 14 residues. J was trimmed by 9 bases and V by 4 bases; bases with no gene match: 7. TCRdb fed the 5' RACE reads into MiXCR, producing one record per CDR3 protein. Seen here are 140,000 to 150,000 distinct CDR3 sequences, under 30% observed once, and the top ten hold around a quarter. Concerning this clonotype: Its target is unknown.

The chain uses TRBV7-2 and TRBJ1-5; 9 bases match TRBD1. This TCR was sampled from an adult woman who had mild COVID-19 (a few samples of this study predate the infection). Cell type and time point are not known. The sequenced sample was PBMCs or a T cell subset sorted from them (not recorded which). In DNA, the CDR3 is TGTGCCAGCAGCTCGACAGGGGGGCCTCCGCCCCAGCATTTT. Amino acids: CASSSTGGPPPQHF.